This T cell receptor (beta chain) is drawn from a study of T cells after yellow fever vaccination. TCRdb redid the calling of the 5' RACE reads with MiXCR, one entry per CDR3 protein. The data show fewer than 450,000 distinct CDR3 sequences, 4% seen once. This sequence originates from a man between 18 and 29 years old who received the YFV17D yellow fever vaccine. The sample in question was PBMCs, obtained 5 days after the yellow fever booster vaccination.

CDR3 sequence reads: CASSQVQGNEQFF. Here the CDR3 DNA reads TGCGCCAGCAGCCAAGTTCAAGGCAATGAGCAGTTCTTC. The V and J genes are TRBV4-1 and TRBJ2-1, with D unresolved. CDR1 MGHRA and CDR2 YSYEKL come from the germline V gene. V dropped 1 base and J dropped 6 bases, with 7 bases sitting between them. This CDR3 contains 13 residues.